Presented here are 22 T cell receptor beta chains from one specimen sequenced in a study of cytomegalovirus exposure and HLA in healthy donors. Amplification used 60 Vbeta primers and 13 Jbeta primers. Produced via immunoSEQ multiplex PCR; TCRdb's table is partial and in-frame only. The sample yields 110,000 to 150,000 clones, 75% to 80% seen once. The sequencing input was PBMCs. The receptors originated from a young woman in good health and CMV-seronegative.

This clone was recorded only once. The chain combines TRBV27 with TRBJ2-6, with unresolved D. Germline CDR1 reads MNHEY; CDR2 reads SMNVEV (reference sequence). The germline V and J ends were trimmed by 7 bases and 0 bases, with 16 bases remaining between them. CDR3 length equals 17 residues. The CDR3, as DNA: TGTGCCAGCACCCGAGGCCTACAACTCTCTGGGGCCAACGTCCTGACTTTC. As protein: CASTRGLQLSGANVLTF.

The chain uses TRBV25-1 and TRBJ1-3; 8 bases are a match to TRBD1. CDR3 size: 15 residues. The germline V gene encodes CDR1 MGHDK and CDR2 SYGVNS. V lost 2 bases to trimming and J lost 4 bases; unmatched junction nucleotides: 4. In DNA form, the CDR3 reads TGTGCCAGCAGTGAACAGGGGGCGATCGGAAACACCATATATTTT. This gives the protein CASSEQGAIGNTIYF.

The chain recombines TRBV7-2 with TRBJ2-2, with 7 bases identical to TRBD2. Unmatched junction bases numbered 9, after V lost 2 bases and J lost 3 bases. Per germline, CDR1 SGHTA and CDR2 FQGNSA. The CDR3 length is 17 residues. CDR3 protein: CASSLLSGRGYTGELFF. The CDR3 region has the DNA TGTGCCAGCAGCTTATTATCGGGGCGGGGGTACACCGGGGAGCTGTTTTTT. Combining the CDR3 with reference TRBV7-2 and TRBJ2-2 gives the whole variable domain GAGVSQSPSNKVTEKGKDVELRCDPISGHTALYWYRQSLGQGLEFLIYFQGNSAPDKSGLPSDRFSAERTGGSVSTLTIQRTQQEDSAVYLCASSLLSGRGYTGELFFGEGSRLTVL.

The CDR3 DNA is TGTGCCAGCAGCCCCGGACAGGGGATCGATGAGACCCAGTACTTC. Protein sequence: CASSPGQGIDETQYF. This rearrangement joins TRBV5-8 to TRBJ2-5; 9 bases line up with TRBD1. The germline CDR1 and CDR2 sequences are SGHTS and YDEGEE. V was pared by 4 bases and J by 5 bases, with 9 bases of the junction left unmatched. This CDR3 has 15 amino acids.

This rearrangement joins TRBV11-2 to TRBJ1-4; D perhaps matches TRBD1 (6 bases). Per the germline V gene, CDR1 is SGHAT and CDR2 is FQNNGV. The CDR3 sequence is 18 residues long. V lost 5 bases, J lost 8 bases, and 27 bases lay in between. CDR3 nucleotide sequence: TGTGCCAGCAGCCCAAGAATTATAGGGGGGGCCTCGGCGGAAAAACTGTTTTTT. Translating it yields CASSPRIIGGASAEKLFF.

The chain uses TRBV7-9 and TRBJ1-1, with D hard to call. Per the germline V gene, CDR1 is SEHNR and CDR2 is FQNEAQ (reference sequence). The CDR3 has 14 residues. V shed 0 bases and J shed 9 bases, with 14 bases lying between them. Here the CDR3 reads CASSLASVPQQAFF. The DNA for the CDR3 is TGTGCCAGCAGCTTAGCGTCAGTCCCTCAACAAGCTTTCTTT.

The DNA of the CDR3 is TGTGCCAGCAGCCACCGGACAGGCCGGGAATTAACTGAAGCTTTCTTT. Its translation: CASSHRTGRELTEAFF. This chain links TRBV7-2 with TRBJ1-1; TRBD1 aligns across 7 bases. The length of the CDR3 is 16 residues. In germline, CDR1 is SGHTA, CDR2 FQGNSA. V lost 5 bases to trimming and J lost 5 bases; unmatched junction nucleotides: 14.

The CDR3 coding sequence is TGTGCCAGAAGCTTCCGGGTAGACTATAGCAATCAGCCCCAGCATTTT. Residues: CARSFRVDYSNQPQHF. The chain combines TRBV5-3 with TRBJ1-5; D unclear. TRBV5-3 qualifies as an ORF whose function is uncertain. The CDR3 is made up of 16 amino acids. V lost 2 bases and J 0 bases, leaving 12 bases between the germline ends.

The V gene is TRBV6-6, the J gene TRBJ1-6; 7 positions agree with TRBD1. Per germline, CDR1 MNHNY and CDR2 SVGAGI (reference sequence). J lost 10 bases, V lost 4 bases, and 7 bases had no gene match. This CDR3 region has 14 residues. The CDR3 is CASSLTGTESPLHF. The CDR3 nucleotides are TGTGCCAGCAGTTTGACAGGGACGGAATCACCCCTCCACTTT.

The chain is built from TRBV6-1 and TRBJ1-1; perhaps TRBD1 as D (5 bases). The germline CDR1 and CDR2 sequences are MNHNS and SASEGT. Trimming took 4 bases from V and 1 from J, leaving 10 bases between them. The CDR3 runs 14 residues. The CDR3 reads CASSARVRNTEAFF. Written as DNA, the CDR3 is TGTGCCAGCAGTGCCAGGGTGCGGAACACTGAAGCTTTCTTT.

V gene TRBV6-1 combines with J gene TRBJ2-5, with D perhaps TRBD2 (6 bases). Germline V gene lookup returns CDR1 MNHNS and CDR2 SASEGT. The CDR3 runs to 15 residues. The V and J ends lost 6 bases and 5 bases respectively, with 19 bases between them. In nucleotides, the CDR3 is TGTGCCAGCAGCGATGGGGCCTCAGGAGGGGAGACCCAGTACTTC. Residues: CASSDGASGGETQYF.

This sequence joins TRBV19 and TRBJ1-6; TRBD1 matches 7 bases. CDR3 length: 14 residues. J was trimmed by 10 bases and V by 8 bases; bases with no gene match: 11. The germline CDR1 and CDR2 sequences are LNHDA and SQIVND (reference sequence). The CDR3 loop reads CASLSRDSKSPLHF. The CDR3 nucleotides read TGTGCCAGTCTTAGCCGGGACAGCAAGTCACCCCTCCACTTT.

This clone was observed a handful of times. The chain couples TRBV5-6 to TRBJ1-1; D unresolved. V lost 4 bases to trimming and J lost 6 bases, with 16 bases between them. This CDR3 is built from 14 residues. Looked up from germline, CDR1 is SGHDT and CDR2 is YYEEEE. The CDR3 loop reads CASSPGPAGSEAFF. The CDR3 region has the DNA TGTGCCAGCAGCCCCGGACCCGCGGGCTCTGAAGCTTTCTTT.

V is TRBV27 and J is TRBJ1-3; 10 nucleotides line up with TRBD1. Germline trimming cut 5 bases from V and 1 base from J; bases unmatched to any gene: 8. CDR3 size: 17 residues. Germline assignment: CDR1 MNHEY and CDR2 SMNVEV (reference sequence). The CDR3 DNA follows: TGTGCCAGCAGTCCCTCCGGGACAGGGGTATCTGGAAACACCATATATTTT. Translation: CASSPSGTGVSGNTIYF.

This clone has only a few counts. Its ends do not fully match the called genes, so a read error is possible. The CDR3 DNA sequence: TGTTCCAGCAGCAAGGACAGGGTAGGATATCAGCCCCAGCATTTT. It is translated as CSSSKDRVGYQPQHF. J is TRBJ1-5 and V is TRBV7-9; 8 bases are shared with TRBD1. The CDR3 runs to 15 residues. Germline V gene data show CDR1 as SEHNR and CDR2 as FQNEAQ (reference sequence).

To note about this clone: Different DNA sequences within this sample yield the same CDR3. The V call is TRBV6-5, the J call TRBJ2-7; TRBD2 is a possible D gene (5 bases). CDR1 is MNHEY, CDR2 SVGAGI, per germline. V was cut by 6 bases and J by 4 bases, with 7 bases left in between. This CDR3 has 11 residues. The CDR3 DNA sequence: TGTGCCAGCAGGACGGGGTACGAGCAGTACTTC. The encoded protein is CASRTGYEQYF.

This chain connects TRBV6-5 to TRBJ1-1; tentatively, D is TRBD1 (6 bases). The CDR3 covers 14 residues. V shed 6 bases and J shed 8 bases, with 19 bases lying between them. CDR1 is MNHEY, CDR2 SVGAGI, per germline. As DNA, the CDR3 is TGTGCCAGCAGCCCTCTGAGGGGGAATAAAGAAGCTTTCTTT. Translated, it gives CASSPLRGNKEAFF.

This chain uses TRBV7-2 with TRBJ2-3; 11 bases are a match to TRBD2. Germline trimming cut 0 bases from V and 1 base from J; bases unmatched to any gene: 0. Germline V gene data show CDR1 as SGHTA and CDR2 as FQGNSA. CDR3 length: 16 residues. This CDR3 reads CASSLASGGGTDTQYF. The DNA of the CDR3 is TGTGCCAGCAGCTTAGCTAGCGGGGGGGGCACAGATACGCAGTATTTT.

This chain joins TRBV19 and TRBJ1-1; 8 positions match TRBD1. With 6 bases clipped from V and 1 base from J, the junction kept 4 bases outside the gene matches. Germline loops: CDR1 LNHDA, CDR2 SQIVND (reference sequence). CDR3 length: 14 residues. The CDR3 DNA follows: TGTGCCAGTAGAGGACAGGGCGGGAACACTGAAGCTTTCTTT. Its translation is CASRGQGGNTEAFF.

The chain recombines TRBV18 with TRBJ1-1; 8 nucleotides line up with TRBD1. The CDR3 is made up of 17 amino acids. Per germline, CDR1 KGHSH and CDR2 LQKENI. With 4 bases clipped from V and 0 bases from J, the junction kept 10 bases outside the gene matches. CDR3 protein: CASSLQPGQDMNTEAFF. The CDR3 bases are TGTGCCAGCTCACTTCAACCGGGACAGGACATGAACACTGAAGCTTTCTTT.

The chain links TRBV6-1 to TRBJ2-5, with TRBD2 matching 9 bases. J gave up 4 bases and V 4 bases, and 10 bases lay outside the gene matches. This CDR3 is built from 16 residues. Germline V gene sequence: CDR1 MNHNS, CDR2 SASEGT. The CDR3 here is CASSGSGGGAGETQYF. The CDR3 nucleotides read TGTGCCAGCAGTGGGAGTGGCGGGGGGGCAGGAGAGACCCAGTACTTC.

V gene TRBV5-6 combines with J gene TRBJ1-1; 8 nucleotides line up with TRBD1. This CDR3 region has 18 residues. V trimming: 3 bases; J trimming: 0 bases; junction bases outside the gene matches: 13. Per the germline V gene, CDR1 is SGHDT and CDR2 is YYEEEE. The CDR3 here is CASSSRERDRFMNTEAFF. In DNA, the CDR3 is TGTGCCAGCAGCTCGCGGGAGCGGGACAGGTTCATGAACACTGAAGCTTTCTTT.